Below, 4 T cell receptor beta chains from the same sample are listed, as sequenced in a study of blood T cell repertoires in COVID-19. Method: immunoSEQ multiplex PCR; TCRdb's copy keeps in-frame clones and lacks some. Among about 200,000 clones listed, roughly 90% were seen once. Sequenced material: PBMCs or T cells enriched from blood (not recorded which). These receptors were obtained from a woman in her twenties or thirties with acute COVID-19.

This rearrangement joins TRBV9 to TRBJ1-5; D may be TRBD1 (5 bases). The CDR3 length is 15 residues. With 4 bases removed from V and 4 bases from J, the gap between germline ends came to 15 bases. From germline, CDR1 is SGDLS and CDR2 YYNGEE. For the CDR3, the DNA is TGTGCCAGCAGCTATGCCGCCGACAGAAATCAGCCCCAGCATTTT. The encoded protein is CASSYAADRNQPQHF.

The sample holds one count of this clone. In DNA form, the CDR3 reads TGTGCCAGCAGCTCAAAAAAGGGGGACAGGGGTCTCCACGAGCAGTACTTC. It specifies CASSSKKGDRGLHEQYF. V is TRBV21-1 and J is TRBJ2-7; TRBD1, as called in the table, went unchecked against the DNA. TRBV21-1 is deemed a pseudogene. The CDR3 covers 17 residues.

V gene TRBV6-5 combines with J gene TRBJ2-7; possibly TRBD2 for D (5 bases). This CDR3 region has 15 residues. CDR1 and CDR2 (germline): MNHEY, SVGAGI. V was cut by 0 bases and J by 2 bases, with 11 bases left in between. The CDR3 spells CASSYSSRGTYEQYF. The CDR3 DNA sequence: TGTGCCAGCAGTTACTCGAGTCGGGGAACCTACGAGCAGTACTTC.

The genes are TRBV2 and TRBJ1-1; possible D gene TRBD1, 5 bases. Germline CDR1 SNHLY, CDR2 FYNNEI. Trimming removed 6 bases at V and 5 bases at J, with 16 bases between. The CDR3 totals 14 residues. As DNA, the CDR3 is TGTGCCAGCAGCTCCCGGGGGGTGTGGACTGAAGCTTTCTTT. Translating gives CASSSRGVWTEAFF.